The 24 T cell receptor beta chains presented below share a single source sample, sequenced in a study of shared clonotypes between healthy human individuals. This table comes from immunoSEQ multiplex PCR, and its TCRdb copy is limited to in-frame clones, with some not included. This sample has just under 350,000 clones; roughly 70% occur once, and the top ten carry 8% to 13%. The sequenced material came from memory CD4+ T cells sorted from blood. The subset is: CD45RA-negative fraction. All receptors come from a man in his thirties or forties in good health.

The chain uses TRBV16 and TRBJ1-5; no clear D gene. V was clipped by 2 bases and J by 9 bases, with 5 bases between them. The CDR3 runs 11 residues. Germline assignment: CDR1 KGHSY and CDR2 FQNENV. CDR3 residues: CASSQRGPQHF. The CDR3 DNA is TGTGCCAGCAGCCAAAGAGGGCCCCAGCATTTT. Filled out from reference TRBV16 and TRBJ1-5, the complete variable domain reads GEEVAQTPKHLVRGEGQKAKLYCAPIKGHSYVFWYQQVLKNEFKFLISFQNENVFDETGMPKERFSAKCLPNSPCSLEIQATKLEDSAVYFCASSQRGPQHFGDGTRLSIL.

The chain uses TRBV9 and TRBJ2-1; no reliable D call. The V and J ends lost 7 bases and 0 bases respectively, with 11 bases between them. The CDR3 has 14 amino acids. Germline V CDR1 and CDR2: SGDLS, YYNGEE. The CDR3 loop reads CASCRTNSYNEQFF. The CDR3 DNA sequence: TGTGCCAGCTGTAGAACCAACTCCTACAATGAGCAGTTCTTC.

This clone was recorded many times. At one of its ends the junction is not consistent with the germline gene, which may arise from a read error. This rearrangement joins TRBV7-7 to TRBJ2-7, with 8 bases fitting TRBD1. This CDR3 has 14 amino acids. Germline V lookup: CDR1 SSHAT, CDR2 FNYEAQ (reference sequence). The CDR3 here is CASSPGTGTYEQYF. DNA of the CDR3: TGTGCTAGCAGCCCGGGGACAGGAACCTACGAGCAGTACTTC.

In regard to this clone: A far larger clone is a single base away, which makes a read error likely. The chain has TRBV2 and TRBJ2-7, with D possibly being TRBD1 (5 bases). The germline CDR1 and CDR2 sequences are SNHLY and FYNNEI. CDR3 length: 14 amino acids. The CDR3 nucleotides are TGTGCCAGCATTGCTACAGGCAATTCCTACAAGCAGTACTTC. Translation: CASIATGNSYKQYF.

The J gene is TRBJ2-7, the V gene TRBV19; D may correspond to TRBD1 or TRBD2 (5 bases each). Trimming took off 1 base at V and 7 bases at J, with 14 bases between the two ends. The CDR3 contains 14 residues. CDR1 and CDR2 (germline): LNHDA, SQIVND (reference sequence). This CDR3 is CASSIGDRRGEQYF. The CDR3 nucleotides are TGTGCCAGTAGTATAGGGGACCGCAGAGGGGAGCAGTACTTC.

The chain recombines TRBV6-1 with TRBJ2-5, with D uncertain. The CDR3 has 12 residues. Trimming took off 6 bases at V and 5 bases at J, with 10 bases between the two ends. CDR1 and CDR2 from the germline V gene are MNHNS and SASEGT. The chain's CDR3 is CASRLSTETQYF. The CDR3 DNA reads as TGTGCCAGCAGACTCTCCACGGAGACCCAGTACTTC.

This chain's CDR3 is CASSLRGASNEKLFF. In nucleotides, the CDR3 is TGTGCCAGCAGTTTAAGAGGGGCTAGTAATGAAAAACTGTTTTTT. The chain recombines TRBV28 with TRBJ1-4; D possibly corresponds to TRBD1 (5 bases). This CDR3 region has 15 residues. With 2 bases removed from V and 4 bases from J, the gap between germline ends came to 11 bases. Germline V gene data show CDR1 as MDHEN and CDR2 as SYDVKM. The full variable domain, rest sourced from reference TRBV28 and TRBJ1-4, is DVKVTQSSRYLVKRTGEKVFLECVQDMDHENMFWYRQDPGLGLRLIYFSYDVKMKEKGDIPEGYSVSREKKERFSLILESASTNQTSMYLCASSLRGASNEKLFFGSGTQLSVL.

This chain connects TRBV5-4 to TRBJ2-3, with 10 bases aligning to TRBD2. CDR3 length: 16 residues. With 2 bases clipped from V and 0 bases from J, the junction kept 3 bases outside the gene matches. Germline CDR1 reads SGHNT; CDR2 reads YYREEE (reference sequence). CDR3 bases: TGTGCCAGCAGCTTCCCTAGCGGGGGTAGCACAGATACGCAGTATTTT. Residues: CASSFPSGGSTDTQYF.

The chain combines TRBV10-1 with TRBJ2-2, with 7 bases identical to TRBD1. CDR3 length equals 17 residues. CDR1 and CDR2 from the germline V gene are WNHNN and SYGVQD (reference sequence). V was clipped by 3 bases and J by 1 base; unmatched bases: 8. This chain's CDR3 is CASSELGTELNTGELFF. The CDR3 nucleotides are TGCGCCAGCAGTGAACTTGGGACAGAGCTGAACACCGGGGAGCTGTTTTTT.

This clone was seen many times. The V call is TRBV4-3, the J call TRBJ2-7; 9 bases are shared with TRBD1. Germline CDR1 LGHNA, CDR2 YSLEER. The CDR3 is made up of 14 amino acids. The ends lost 4 bases at V and 5 bases at J; junction bases unmatched: 6. This CDR3 reads CASSLRDRVNEQYF. CDR3 in DNA: TGCGCCAGCAGCCTACGGGACAGGGTCAACGAGCAGTACTTC.

The genes are TRBV6-4 and TRBJ2-5; no reliable D call. This CDR3 spans 13 amino acids. With 3 bases removed from V and 4 bases from J, the gap between germline ends came to 9 bases. Looked up from germline, CDR1 is MRHNA and CDR2 is SNTAGT. The CDR3 here is CASSENLLETQYF. The DNA for the CDR3 is TGTGCCAGCAGTGAGAACCTATTAGAGACCCAGTACTTC.

V usage is TRBV2 and J usage is TRBJ2-5; 9 bases are shared with TRBD1. The J call may be in error: the DNA end matches TRBJ2-7 better. Germline loops: CDR1 SNHLY, CDR2 FYNNEI. CDR3 length: 14 residues. The CDR3 spells CAILGTGPSYEQYF. CDR3 nucleotides: TGTGCCATCCTTGGGACAGGGCCCTCCTACGAGCAGTACTTC.

V and J are TRBV5-8 and TRBJ1-4, with a weak D call TRBD1 (6 bases). Germline V gene data show CDR1 as SGHTS and CDR2 as YDEGEE. V was pared by 0 bases and J by 1 base, with 7 bases between. The CDR3 loop spans 15 amino acids. CDR3 in DNA: TGTGCCAGCAGCTTGGGGGGGCGAACTAATGAAAAACTGTTTTTT. Translation: CASSLGGRTNEKLFF.

This chain links TRBV6-1 with TRBJ2-1; the D call may be TRBD1 or TRBD2 (5 bases each). Trimming stripped 7 bases from V and 3 bases from J, with 13 bases between. This CDR3 region has 14 residues. CDR1 and CDR2 from the germline V gene are MNHNS and SASEGT. In DNA, the CDR3 is TGTGCCAGCAAGCCGGGGCATTACTACAATGAGCAGTTCTTC. It translates to CASKPGHYYNEQFF.

To note about this clone: A junction end diverges from the germline sequence, so it may reflect a read error. The J gene is TRBJ2-5, the V gene TRBV7-7; 8 bases line up with TRBD2. This CDR3 has 15 residues. From germline, CDR1 is SSHAT and CDR2 FNYEAQ (reference sequence). Written as DNA, the CDR3 is TGTGCCAGCAGTTTAGGCGGGAGGATTGTAGAGACCCAGTACTTC. This encodes CASSLGGRIVETQYF.

The chain couples TRBV19 to TRBJ1-2; the match to TRBD1 covers 9 bases. The CDR3 is made up of 14 amino acids. CDR1 is LNHDA, CDR2 SQIVND, per germline (reference sequence). V was clipped by 6 bases and J by 8 bases; unmatched bases: 10. The DNA of the CDR3 is TGTGCCAGTAGGGGGGCCGGGACAGGGAGCGGCTACACCTTC. Translated: CASRGAGTGSGYTF.

The CDR3 nucleotides read TGTGCCACCTCCCGCGGACTTTCGGGGGAGCAGTACTTC. It codes for CATSRGLSGEQYF. The chain employs TRBV28 and TRBJ2-7; maybe TRBD2 (5 bases). V lost 10 bases and J 7 bases, leaving 20 bases between the germline ends. The CDR3 consists of 13 residues. Germline V gives CDR1 MDHEN, CDR2 SYDVKM.

In nucleotides, the CDR3 is TGTGCCAGTAGTACCCGCCGGGGGTTCTCCTACGAGCAGTACTTC. It encodes CASSTRRGFSYEQYF. The V gene is TRBV19, the J gene TRBJ2-7; a possible D gene is TRBD2 (6 bases). The germline CDR1 and CDR2 sequences are LNHDA and SQIVND (reference sequence). The V gene lost 4 bases and the J gene lost 0 bases, with 13 bases spanning the gap. The CDR3 is made up of 15 amino acids. Drawing the rest from reference TRBV19 and TRBJ2-7, the complete variable domain is DGGITQSPKYLFRKEGQNVTLSCEQNLNHDAMYWYRQDPGQGLRLIYYSQIVNDFQKGDIAEGYSVSREKKESFPLTVTSAQKNPTAFYLCASSTRRGFSYEQYFGPGTRLTVT.

The chain couples TRBV7-2 to TRBJ2-2; D remains unclear. Germline values: CDR1 SGHTA, CDR2 FQGNSA. Between the trimmed V and J ends, which lost 8 bases and 0 bases, there was a span of 10 bases. This CDR3 region has 14 residues. The DNA for the CDR3 is TGTGCCAGCCCCAATGGACCGAACACCGGGGAGCTGTTTTTT. It is translated as CASPNGPNTGELFF. Using reference TRBV7-2 and TRBJ2-2 for the parts outside the CDR3, the full variable domain is GAGVSQSPSNKVTEKGKDVELRCDPISGHTALYWYRQSLGQGLEFLIYFQGNSAPDKSGLPSDRFSAERTGGSVSTLTIQRTQQEDSAVYLCASPNGPNTGELFFGEGSRLTVL.

V gene TRBV27 combines with J gene TRBJ2-7; D possibly matches TRBD1 or TRBD2 (5 bases each). The CDR3 loop spans 15 amino acids. V dropped 3 bases and J dropped 4 bases, with 16 bases sitting between them. CDR1 and CDR2 (germline): MNHEY, SMNVEV (reference sequence). Here the CDR3 DNA reads TGTGCCAGCAGTTTCACCGGGGCGCGGTTGTACGAGCAGTACTTC. This translates into CASSFTGARLYEQYF.

This clone came up many times. This chain uses TRBV6-1 with TRBJ1-5; 7 nucleotides match TRBD1. The V gene's germline CDR1 is MNHNS and CDR2 SASEGT. The ends lost 6 bases at V and 7 bases at J; junction bases unmatched: 6. The CDR3 is 13 amino acids. The CDR3 spells CASSTGVTQPQHF. As DNA, the CDR3 is TGTGCCAGCAGCACAGGGGTTACCCAGCCCCAGCATTTT.

In the case of this clone: Germline and junction disagree at one end, which may indicate a read error. The chain has TRBV7-9 and TRBJ2-1; D is possibly TRBD2 (5 bases). Germline-derived CDR1 and CDR2 are SEHNR and FQNEAQ (reference sequence). The CDR3 has 13 residues. CDR3 in DNA: TGTGCCAGCAGCCCGGACTCCTCCAATGAGCAGTTCTTC. It codes for CASSPDSSNEQFF.

The V gene is TRBV6-6, the J gene TRBJ1-2; D is uncertain. Germline V lookup: CDR1 MNHNY, CDR2 SVGAGI (reference sequence). V was clipped by 6 bases and J by 5 bases, with 10 bases between them. CDR3 length: 12 residues. The CDR3, as DNA: TGTGCCAGCAGAACGGGGTATTATGGCTACACCTTC. This gives the protein CASRTGYYGYTF.

V is TRBV5-4 and J is TRBJ2-5, with 9 bases aligning to TRBD1. V lost 4 bases, J lost 5 bases, and 6 bases stayed unmatched. The V gene's germline CDR1 is SGHNT and CDR2 YYREEE (reference sequence). This CDR3 is 14 amino acids long. CDR3 in DNA: TGTGCCAGCAGCGGGGACAGGGTTGAGGAGACCCAGTACTTC. It encodes CASSGDRVEETQYF. The full variable domain, in which reference TRBV5-4 and TRBJ2-5 provide the parts outside the CDR3, is ETGVTQSPTHLIKTRGQQVTLRCSSQSGHNTVSWYQQALGQGPQFIFQYYREEENGRGNFPPRFSGLQFPNYSSELNVNALELDDSALYLCASSGDRVEETQYFGPGTRLLVL.